This T cell receptor (beta chain) was documented in a study of cytomegalovirus exposure and HLA in healthy donors. Study observations and caveats: CMV antigen specificity of a few CMV-associated chains was confirmed in vitro. TCR clusters originating in the first cohort tended to co-occur in the approximately 120 validation repertoires, according to a later analysis.

TCRdb keeps only in-frame clones here, not all; method: immunoSEQ multiplex PCR. Seen here are some 150,000 clones, nearly 90% observed once, and the top ten hold 9%. The length of the CDR3 is 13 residues. The V end lost 5 bases, the J end lost 4 bases, and 11 bases lay between the germline ends. CDR1 SNHLY and CDR2 FYNNEI come from the germline V gene. Note on this clone: As yet, its antigen is unknown.

The rearrangement uses TRBV2 and TRBJ1-2, with D maybe TRBD1 (5 bases). The sequence was collected from a woman aged 18-29 years in good health and CMV-seropositive. Sequenced input: PBMCs. The CDR3 bases are TGTGCCAGCAGTAGAGAAGGGGCCTATGGCTACACCTTC. This codes for CASSREGAYGYTF.